The 10 T cell receptor beta chains reported below all come from one sample, sequenced in a study of T cell repertoires in cytomegalovirus infection. These TCRs' antigens remain unknown. Each CDR3 protein gets one entry after TCRdb re-called the reads with MiXCR. The table lists about 900,000 distinct CDR3 sequences, roughly 30% of them singletons. Sample: cultured CD8+ T cells from PBMCs, taken from culture after CMV antigen stimulation. These receptors all stem from a human donor in good health (CMV status not recorded). Some clones in this sample may be carry-over from other donors' samples.

V usage is TRBV12-3 or TRBV12-4 and J usage is TRBJ1-1; D not resolved. V was pared by 7 bases and J by 0 bases, with 9 bases between. CDR3 length equals 13 residues. CDR3 DNA: TGTGCCAGCACTATTGGATTGAACACTGAAGCTTTCTTT. The encoded protein is CASTIGLNTEAFF.

The rearrangement uses TRBV19 and TRBJ1-1, with a possible D match to TRBD1 (6 bases). Trimming took 3 bases from V and 10 from J, leaving 12 bases between them. CDR1 and CDR2 from the germline V gene are LNHDA and SQIVND (reference sequence). This CDR3 region has 12 residues. CDR3 coding DNA: TGTGCCAGTAGTATTGGGGACATCCGAGCTTTCTTT. Protein product: CASSIGDIRAFF.

The rearrangement joins TRBV20-1 to TRBJ2-7; tentative D call: TRBD1 (6 bases). The CDR3 runs 16 residues. CDR1 and CDR2 from the germline V gene are DFQATT and SNEGSKA (reference sequence). Deletions cut 0 bases from V and 2 bases from J, with 17 bases between. The CDR3 region has the DNA TGCAGTGCTAGAGAGGGGTTACAGGGTTTCACCTACGAGCAGTACTTC. Translation: CSAREGLQGFTYEQYF.

The sample holds many counts of this clonotype. The chain links TRBV7-2 to TRBJ2-3; TRBD2 aligns across 10 bases. V was pared by 0 bases and J by 2 bases, with 11 bases of the junction left unmatched. Germline CDR1 and CDR2: SGHTA and FQGNSA. The CDR3 has 19 residues. CDR3 coding DNA: TGTGCCAGCAGCTTAGCCCCTAGCGGGGGCCTTCGTTACACAGATACGCAGTATTTT. Protein sequence: CASSLAPSGGLRYTDTQYF.

This clonotype was seen a few times. The chain carries TRBV6-2 or TRBV6-3 and TRBJ2-3; 14 nucleotides line up with TRBD2. After removal of 2 bases from V and 2 bases from J, the junction contained 3 bases not matched to a gene. The germline CDR1 and CDR2 sequences are MNHEY and SVGEGT. This CDR3 spans 17 amino acids. CDR3 amino acids: CASSYPGLAGATDTQYF. CDR3 in DNA: TGTGCCAGCAGTTACCCGGGACTAGCGGGGGCCACAGATACGCAGTATTTT.

This clonotype was counted ten times or more. The chain has TRBV7-2 and TRBJ2-7; perhaps TRBD2 as D (5 bases). CDR1 and CDR2 (germline): SGHTA, FQGNSA. V was trimmed by 3 bases and J by 3 bases, leaving 9 bases between them. This CDR3 region has 13 residues. The DNA for the CDR3 is TGTGCCAGCAGCTTCCCGGGAATCTACGAGCAGTACTTC. The encoded protein is CASSFPGIYEQYF.

Only a few counts were recorded for this clonotype. In nucleotides, the CDR3 is TGCGCCAGCAGCCAACGGATCCCGGGACAGGGGTTCCTCTCCTACAATGAGCAGTTCTTC. This sequence encodes CASSQRIPGQGFLSYNEQFF. The chain links TRBV4-1 to TRBJ2-1; 10 positions match TRBD1. The germline V gene has CDR1 MGHRA and CDR2 YSYEKL. The CDR3 extends over 20 amino acids. J lost 0 bases, V lost 2 bases, and 13 bases had no gene match.

This clonotype showed up just a few times. The rearrangement links TRBV4-3 to TRBJ1-4; tentatively, D is TRBD1 (5 bases). The CDR3 is 15 residues long. Germline-derived CDR1 and CDR2 are LGHNA and YSLEER. V shed 1 base and J shed 4 bases, with 10 bases lying between them. The CDR3: CASSQGDSYNEKLFF. CDR3 in DNA: TGCGCCAGCAGCCAAGGAGACAGCTATAATGAAAAACTGTTTTTT.

This clonotype was seen more than once but under ten times. For the CDR3, the DNA is TGTGCCAGCAGCTTAGGAGTATTCTCTGGGGCCAACGTCCTGACTTTC. Protein product: CASSLGVFSGANVLTF. The chain recombines TRBV7-8 with TRBJ2-6; D gene uncertain. Trimming left V 1 base short and J 0 bases short, with 7 bases between. Germline CDR1 reads SGHVS; CDR2 reads FQNEAQ. The CDR3 sequence is 16 residues long.

This clonotype was picked up many times. The V gene is TRBV12-3 or TRBV12-4, the J gene TRBJ1-6, with D possibly being TRBD1 (5 bases). V shed 5 bases and J shed 0 bases, with 8 bases lying between them. The CDR3 consists of 15 residues. The CDR3 loop reads CASSPGSSYNSPLHF. DNA for the CDR3: TGTGCCAGCAGTCCAGGGAGCTCCTATAATTCACCCCTCCACTTT.